The 21 T cell receptor beta chains listed next were all sequenced from one sample in a study of cytomegalovirus exposure and HLA in healthy donors (TCRdb year 2017). Receptor amplification or capture employed the immunoSEQ multiplex PCR assay. The table was pulled from immuneACCESS by TCRdb, which kept in-frame rearrangements only. Such tables lose some clones; where checked, under half of the loss comes from unresolved V genes, and the rest has no known cause. The sample table holds 70,000 or so clones, of which roughly 94% were seen once. Of the sample, less than 2% falls within the top ten clones. Sequenced material: PBMCs. These TCRs come from a young woman in good health and CMV-seropositive.

The rearrangement uses TRBV9 and TRBJ2-5, with 10 bases lining up with TRBD1. Losses at the gene ends were 4 bases for V and 4 bases for J; bases not matched to a gene: 10. The germline gives CDR1 SGDLS, CDR2 YYNGEE. This CDR3 has 16 residues. The CDR3: CASSLEEDRGRETQYF. In DNA, the CDR3 is TGTGCCAGCAGCCTAGAAGAAGACAGGGGGCGAGAGACCCAGTACTTC.

J is TRBJ2-3 and V is TRBV5-1; TRBD2 aligns across 7 bases. The germline V gene encodes CDR1 SGHRS and CDR2 YFSETQ. V shed 7 bases, J shed 0 bases, and the junction held 8 bases outside the gene matches. This CDR3 is built from 15 residues. The DNA of the CDR3 is TGCGCCAGCCGGGCTAGCGGCACTAGCACAGATACGCAGTATTTT. Its protein product is CASRASGTSTDTQYF.

This chain connects TRBV18 to TRBJ1-6; TRBD1 aligns across 9 bases. The CDR3 spans 17 residues. Germline V gene sequence: CDR1 KGHSH, CDR2 LQKENI. V was clipped by 3 bases and J by 9 bases; unmatched bases: 12. CDR3 loop: CASSPPPGTGLGSPLHF. In nucleotides, the CDR3 is TGTGCCAGCTCACCTCCACCGGGGACAGGGCTGGGTTCACCCCTCCACTTT.

V gene TRBV6-5 combines with J gene TRBJ2-7; 7 nucleotides agree with TRBD2. The ends lost 7 bases at V and 2 bases at J; junction bases unmatched: 8. The CDR3 loop spans 14 amino acids. The germline gives CDR1 MNHEY, CDR2 SVGAGI. The CDR3 sequence is CASMPSGLTYEQYF. The DNA of the CDR3 is TGTGCCAGCATGCCTAGCGGTCTCACCTACGAGCAGTACTTC.

This chain links TRBV5-6 with TRBJ2-5; TRBD2 matches 10 bases. This CDR3 spans 14 amino acids. V lost 4 bases to trimming and J lost 5 bases; unmatched junction nucleotides: 5. Germline CDR1 and CDR2: SGHDT and YYEEEE. Here the CDR3 reads CASSAAGGLETQYF. DNA for the CDR3: TGTGCCAGCAGCGCAGCGGGAGGGCTGGAGACCCAGTACTTC.

The CDR3 coding sequence is TGTGCCTGTTCGAGGGGACGGACTTTTGGGACTAGCGGGCGATCAGATACGCAGTATTTT. Protein product: CACSRGRTFGTSGRSDTQYF. V gene TRBV30 combines with J gene TRBJ2-3; 12 bases map to TRBD2. V gave up 6 bases and J gave up 4 bases; unmatched junction bases: 23. This CDR3 has 20 amino acids. Germline CDR1 and CDR2: GTSNPN and SVGIG (reference sequence).

V is TRBV19 and J is TRBJ2-3, with TRBD1 matching over 7 bases. Germline trimming cut 7 bases from V and 4 bases from J; bases unmatched to any gene: 8. The CDR3 loop spans 14 amino acids. Germline CDR1 and CDR2: LNHDA and SQIVND (reference sequence). The CDR3 spells CASTSGGGSDTQYF. The CDR3 nucleotides read TGTGCCAGTACCTCAGGGGGTGGGTCAGATACGCAGTATTTT.

V gene TRBV11-2 combines with J gene TRBJ2-6; a possible D gene is TRBD1 (6 bases). The CDR3 spans 16 residues. Germline V gene data show CDR1 as SGHAT and CDR2 as FQNNGV. Trimming stripped 4 bases from V and 2 bases from J, with 12 bases between. The CDR3 loop reads CASSSLGGTGANVLTF. CDR3 in DNA: TGTGCCAGCAGCTCCCTAGGGGGAACTGGGGCCAACGTCCTGACTTTC. Full variable domain (outside the CDR3, taken from reference TRBV11-2 and TRBJ2-6): EAGVAQSPRYKIIEKRQSVAFWCNPISGHATLYWYQQILGQGPKLLIQFQNNGVVDDSQLPKDRFSAERLKGVDSTLKIQPAKLEDSAVYLCASSSLGGTGANVLTFGAGSRLTVL.

The chain carries TRBV5-1 and TRBJ1-1, with 7 bases that match TRBD1. V shed 3 bases and J 0 bases; nucleotides not matched to a gene: 14. This CDR3 spans 18 amino acids. Looked up from germline, CDR1 is SGHRS and CDR2 is YFSETQ. CDR3 in amino acids: CASSWTGSGYWLNTEAFF. The CDR3 coding sequence is TGCGCCAGCAGCTGGACAGGTAGTGGTTACTGGTTGAACACTGAAGCTTTCTTT. The full variable domain, with the rest looked up from reference TRBV5-1 and TRBJ1-1, is KAGVTQTPRYLIKTRGQQVTLSCSPISGHRSVSWYQQTPGQGLQFLFEYFSETQRNKGNFPGRFSGRQFSNSRSEMNVSTLELGDSALYLCASSWTGSGYWLNTEAFFGQGTRLTVV.

The chain uses TRBV30 and TRBJ2-7, with 9 bases aligning to TRBD1. From germline, CDR1 is GTSNPN and CDR2 SVGIG (reference sequence). The V segment lost 0 bases and the J segment 9 bases; nucleotides outside the gene matches: 9. This CDR3 has 14 amino acids. CDR3 in DNA: TGTGCCTGGAGTGTCGTACAGGGGGCGACTGCGCAGTACTTC. Amino acids: CAWSVVQGATAQYF.

V gene TRBV10-1 combines with J gene TRBJ2-3; weak D call: TRBD2 (6 bases). The CDR3 spans 14 residues. The germline V and J ends were trimmed by 3 bases and 5 bases, with 12 bases remaining between them. In germline, CDR1 is WNHNN, CDR2 SYGVQD (reference sequence). Written as DNA, the CDR3 is TGCGCCAGCAGTGACGGGGGAGAGGTAGATACGCAGTATTTT. It is translated as CASSDGGEVDTQYF.

This chain uses TRBV6-1 with TRBJ1-5; D is possibly TRBD1 (5 bases). V was shortened by 4 bases and J by 7 bases, with 17 bases between the two germline ends. The length of the CDR3 is 15 residues. The germline gives CDR1 MNHNS, CDR2 SASEGT. CDR3 DNA sequence: TGTGCCAGCAGTGGGGGAGGGGTCCCCAACCAGCCCCAGCATTTT. Translating gives CASSGGGVPNQPQHF.

Written as DNA, the CDR3 is TGTGCCAGCAGCCTCTTACTAGCGGGAGAGATTTACGGCCAAGAGACCCAGTACTTC. Encoded protein: CASSLLLAGEIYGQETQYF. The J gene is TRBJ2-5, the V gene TRBV2, with 11 positions matching TRBD2. V gave up 6 bases and J gave up 1 base; unmatched junction bases: 16. The CDR3 spans 19 residues. The germline V gene encodes CDR1 SNHLY and CDR2 FYNNEI.

In its sample, this clone was seen once. V and J are TRBV5-1 and TRBJ2-7; a weak D match, TRBD1 (5 bases). The V gene's germline CDR1 is SGHRS and CDR2 YFSETQ. The CDR3 runs 13 residues. V lost 0 bases and J 4 bases, leaving 8 bases between the germline ends. The CDR3 nucleotides are TGCGCCAGCAGCTTGGCAGGGTCTTACGAGCAGTACTTC. It is translated as CASSLAGSYEQYF.

The CDR3 protein is CASSLVPGQGANEQYF. CDR3 in DNA: TGTGCCAGCAGCTTGGTTCCGGGACAGGGGGCGAACGAGCAGTACTTC. The V call is TRBV5-5, the J call TRBJ2-7; 12 nucleotides line up with TRBD1. V shed 0 bases and J 5 bases; nucleotides not matched to a gene: 6. The CDR3 runs to 16 residues. Germline V gene sequence: CDR1 SGHKS, CDR2 YYEKEE (reference sequence).

This clone occurred once. The chain combines TRBV5-4 with TRBJ2-7, with TRBD1 matching 7 bases. Germline CDR1 and CDR2: SGHNT and YYREEE (reference sequence). This CDR3 comprises 12 residues. The junction had 3 bases not matched to a gene; V was cut back by 4 bases and J by 5 bases. The CDR3 DNA reads as TGTGCCAGCAGCCGGACAGGCCACGAGCAGTACTTC. This gives the protein CASSRTGHEQYF.

The V gene is TRBV7-2, the J gene TRBJ2-7; the D gene is possibly TRBD1 (6 bases). The CDR3 loop spans 14 amino acids. The germline V gene has CDR1 SGHTA and CDR2 FQGNSA. V lost 1 base and J lost 6, with 13 bases in between. CDR3 sequence (DNA): TGTGCCAGCAGCTTAGGGATACAGGGCGGCGAGCAGTACTTC. It is translated as CASSLGIQGGEQYF.

A single count supports this clone. V is TRBV7-8 and J is TRBJ1-1; possible D gene TRBD1, 6 bases. The CDR3 has 15 residues. The V gene's germline CDR1 is SGHVS and CDR2 FQNEAQ. Trimming took 1 base from V and 0 from J, leaving 9 bases between them. The CDR3 DNA follows: TGTGCCAGCAGCTTAGTGGACAGAATGAACACTGAAGCTTTCTTT. Translating gives CASSLVDRMNTEAFF.

The chain uses TRBV7-9 and TRBJ2-1; 9 positions match TRBD2. V shed 5 bases, J shed 6 bases, and the junction held 11 bases outside the gene matches. The germline gives CDR1 SEHNR, CDR2 FQNEAQ (reference sequence). The CDR3 loop spans 16 amino acids. CDR3 sequence reads: CASSPGGGGDFNEQFF. The CDR3 DNA sequence: TGTGCCAGCAGCCCTGGGGGCGGGGGGGACTTCAATGAGCAGTTCTTC. The variable domain in full, with the rest retrieved from reference TRBV7-9 and TRBJ2-1, is DTGVSQNPRHKITKRGQNVTFRCDPISEHNRLYWYRQTLGQGPEFLTYFQNEAQLEKSRLLSDRFSAERPKGSFSTLEIQRTEQGDSAMYLCASSPGGGGDFNEQFFGPGTRLTVL.

In its sample, this clone was seen once. The chain joins TRBV7-6 to TRBJ2-3; 8 bases agree with TRBD1. The germline CDR1 and CDR2 sequences are SGHVS and FNYEAQ. V dropped 4 bases and J dropped 3; count of bases not matched to a gene: 6. The CDR3 is made up of 15 amino acids. CDR3 protein: CASSSTGQETDTQYF. In DNA, the CDR3 is TGTGCCAGCAGCTCGACGGGACAGGAAACAGATACGCAGTATTTT.

This clone was detected only a few times. The chain combines TRBV5-6 with TRBJ1-5, with D maybe TRBD1 (5 bases). The CDR3 runs to 15 residues. Trimming took 4 bases from V and 1 from J, leaving 12 bases between them. Germline values: CDR1 SGHDT, CDR2 YYEEEE. CDR3 nucleotides: TGTGCCAGCAGCGGGGGGGTGGGGAGCAATCAGCCCCAGCATTTT. Amino acid sequence: CASSGGVGSNQPQHF.